Listed here is a single TCR beta chain. CDR3 size: 15 residues. After removal of 5 bases from V and 4 bases from J, the junction contained 8 bases not matched to a gene. Looked up from germline, CDR1 is LGHDT and CDR2 is YNNKEL (reference sequence). This sample stems from a study of blood T cell repertoires in COVID-19. Overall study: T cells, B-cell-depleted T cells, or PBMCs supplied cDNA or gDNA.

Individuals aged about 18 to 100 years were recruited from approximately 22 US areas. Cohort placement rested on clinical history that participants reported themselves. Original analysis: Quantification of nucleated cells was approximated via reference gene primer amplification. Profiling relied on immunoSEQ multiplex PCR, and the TCRdb table lists in-frame clones only, not all of them. The V and J calls and clone size were taken over from that table, and D and trimming were inferred from the DNA. Of some 190,000 clones in the sample, approximately 80% were seen once. The TCR sequence derives from a man aged 25 to 40 with acute COVID-19. The sequenced sample was PBMCs or T cells enriched from blood (not recorded which). The chain joins TRBV3-1 (or the pseudogene TRBV3-2) to TRBJ1-1, with TRBD1 matching over 9 bases. CDR3 bases: TGTGCCAGCAGCGGTGGGTGGACAGGGGTCACTGAAGCTTTCTTT. It encodes CASSGGWTGVTEAFF.